Listed here are 2 T cell receptor beta chains from one sample, sequenced in a study of Graves' ophthalmopathy and Graves' hyperthyroidism. RNA transcripts were the source from which TCR beta CDR3 regions were amplified. First-round RT-PCR used HTBI primers; second-round multiplex PCR followed. A single record per CDR3 protein comes from TCRdb applying MiXCR to the multiplex PCR reads. Of about 500,000 distinct CDR3 sequences in the sample, about an eighth were seen once. The source material was blood. These receptors all stem from a young woman with Graves' ophthalmopathy.

This chain connects TRBV5-6 to TRBJ2-7; 10 bases fit TRBD2. The ends lost 4 bases at V and 2 bases at J; junction bases unmatched: 18. This CDR3 comprises 19 residues. Germline V lookup: CDR1 SGHDT, CDR2 YYEEEE. The DNA for the CDR3 is TGTGCCAGCAGCCTGGGGGCCTGGATAGCGGGGGGTCCCACCTACGAGCAGTACTTC. Protein: CASSLGAWIAGGPTYEQYF.

This clonotype occurred many times. The gene calls are TRBV7-8 and TRBJ1-1; the D is unclear. The length of the CDR3 is 13 residues. CDR1 SGHVS and CDR2 FQNEAQ come from the germline V gene. V was shortened by 5 bases and J by 3 bases, with 10 bases between the two germline ends. CDR3 in amino acids: CASSLTLYTEAFF. CDR3 DNA sequence: TGTGCCAGCAGCCTCACATTGTACACTGAAGCTTTCTTT. Together with reference TRBV7-8 and TRBJ1-1, the CDR3 gives the full variable domain: GAGVSQSPRYKVAKRGQDVALRCDPISGHVSLFWYQQALGQGPEFLTYFQNEAQLDKSGLPSDRFFAERPEGSVSTLKIQRTQQEDSAVYLCASSLTLYTEAFFGQGTRLTVV.